The 20 T cell receptor beta chains below all came from one sample that was sequenced in a study of metastatic and nonmetastatic thyroid tumors (dated by TCRdb to about 2020). Library generation was performed with PCR. TCRdb shows the sequencer as Illumina HiSeq 4000. Using fastp at Q25 and MiXCR, TCRdb reprocessed the public reads and kept productive beta chains. This sample has some 83,000 clones in its table, and approximately 12% of those were observed once. Roughly 10% of the sample is taken by the ten largest. No patient had received any treatment before thyroid surgery. The sequenced sample was tumor tissue. Every receptor here comes from a female donor with papillary thyroid cancer or a benign thyroid nodule (not recorded which). Some clones in this sample may be carry-over from other donors' samples.

This clone came up many times. This sequence joins TRBV6-5 and TRBJ2-1; TRBD2 matches at 12 bases. The CDR3 is made up of 17 amino acids. The V segment lost 2 bases and the J segment 4 bases; nucleotides outside the gene matches: 6. CDR1 is MNHEY and CDR2 is SVGAGI in the germline V gene. The CDR3 DNA reads as TGTGCCAGCAGTTACACCCTCCTAGCGGGAGGGTACAATGAGCAGTTCTTC. It is translated as CASSYTLLAGGYNEQFF.

This clone has just a few counts. A much larger clone sits a single nucleotide away, making a read error possible. The sample holds other DNA sequences that translate to the same CDR3. V is TRBV7-8 and J is TRBJ2-7; 13 bases agree with TRBD2. The V gene end was trimmed by 0 bases and the J gene end by 3 bases; junction bases not matched to a gene: 8. CDR3 length: 18 amino acids. Germline V gene data show CDR1 as SGHVS and CDR2 as FQNEAQ. The CDR3 DNA reads as TGTGCCAGCAGCTTAGCGGTAAGGACTAGCGGGAGTGTCTACGAGCAGTACTTC. Its protein product is CASSLAVRTSGSVYEQYF.

Ten or more counts support this clone. This sequence joins TRBV3-1 and TRBJ2-5; 8 nucleotides align to TRBD2. V lost 4 bases and J lost 5; bases outside the gene matches: 9. The CDR3 is 15 amino acids. The germline gives CDR1 LGHDT, CDR2 YNNKEL (reference sequence). CDR3 amino acids: CASSLRTSLGETQYF. The DNA for the CDR3 is TGTGCCAGCAGCCTCCGGACTAGCCTAGGGGAGACCCAGTACTTC.

This clone has at least ten counts. This chain connects TRBV10-3 to TRBJ2-2; 9 positions agree with TRBD1. CDR3 length: 14 amino acids. The junction had 1 base not matched to a gene; V was cut back by 7 bases and J by 1 base. CDR1 is ENHRY and CDR2 is SYGVKD in the germline V gene. Written as DNA, the CDR3 is TGTGCCATCAAGGGACAGGGGAACACCGGGGAGCTGTTTTTT. This codes for CAIKGQGNTGELFF.

This clone was found many times. The rearrangement uses TRBV27 and TRBJ2-3, with D maybe TRBD1 (5 bases). Per the germline V gene, CDR1 is MNHEY and CDR2 is SMNVEV (reference sequence). The CDR3 totals 15 residues. Trimming took off 5 bases at V and 0 bases at J, with 12 bases between the two ends. CDR3 amino acids: CASSPMGRSTDTQYF. The DNA for the CDR3 is TGTGCCAGCAGTCCGATGGGGCGGAGCACAGATACGCAGTATTTT.

This chain connects TRBV14 to TRBJ2-7, with 7 positions matching TRBD1. This CDR3 is 16 amino acids long. The germline V gene encodes CDR1 SGHDN and CDR2 FVKESK. The J segment lost 4 bases and the V segment lost 3 bases, leaving 12 bases of the junction unmatched. The CDR3 bases are TGTGCCAGCAGCCAGGGCCCTGCAGCAGGGGGTTACGAGCAGTACTTC. It yields the protein CASSQGPAAGGYEQYF.

This clone appeared a few times. Just one base apart from a much larger clone, this may be a read error. The J gene is TRBJ2-1, the V gene TRBV2; D is unresolved. CDR3 length equals 9 residues. Germline V gene sequence: CDR1 SNHLY, CDR2 FYNNEI. The CDR3 nucleotides read TGTGCCAGCCCCCCCGGGCGGTCCTTC. The encoded protein is CASPPGRSF.

About this clone itself: This may come from a read error, since a much larger clone is one base off. The chain is built from TRBV2 and TRBJ2-1, with D possibly being TRBD1 (8 bases). Germline values: CDR1 SNHLY, CDR2 FYNNEI. This CDR3 has 15 amino acids. The CDR3 coding sequence is TGTGCCAGCAGTGAAGAGGCAGGGGGCGGGGGTGAGCAGTTATTC. Residues: CASSEEAGGGGEQLF.

The chain is built from TRBV11-1 and TRBJ2-3, with TRBD2 matching 12 bases. Germline CDR1 and CDR2: SGHAT and FQDESV (reference sequence). The J segment lost 0 bases and the V segment lost 5 bases, leaving 3 bases of the junction unmatched. This CDR3 spans 16 amino acids. The CDR3 loop is CASSRGLAGSTDTQYF. CDR3 DNA: TGTGCCAGCAGCCGAGGACTAGCGGGAAGCACAGATACGCAGTATTTT.

This clone was picked up a small number of times. This may arise from a read error, as a much more abundant clone is one base away. This chain connects TRBV5-1 to TRBJ2-4; TRBD1 matches 9 bases. There are 13 residues in the CDR3. V was clipped by 0 bases and J by 11 bases; unmatched bases: 3. CDR1 is SGHRS and CDR2 is YFSETQ in the germline V gene. The CDR3 DNA sequence: TGCGCCAGCAGCTTGGTGACAGGGGGGGTTCAGTACTTC. This codes for CASSLVTGGVQYF. The full variable domain, with the rest looked up from reference TRBV5-1 and TRBJ2-4, is KAGVTQTPRYLIKTRGQQVTLSCSPISGHRSVSWYQQTPGQGLQFLFEYFSETQRNKGNFPGRFSGRQFSNSRSEMNVSTLELGDSALYLCASSLVTGGVQYFGAGTRLSVL.

This clone occurred many times. The rearrangement joins TRBV27 to TRBJ2-1; weak D call: TRBD1 (5 bases). The CDR3 contains 14 residues. The V end was cut by 1 base, the J end by 3 bases, with 7 bases between. Germline CDR1 is MNHEY and CDR2 is SMNVEV (reference sequence). The CDR3 nucleotides are TGTGCCAGCAGTTTATTGGGGCGCTACAATGAGCAGTTCTTC. Its translation: CASSLLGRYNEQFF.

In the case of this clone: The junction departs from the called germline gene at one end, perhaps through a read error. This chain uses TRBV12-3 or TRBV12-4 with TRBJ2-6, with a possible D match to TRBD1 (9 bases). This CDR3 contains 17 residues. Here the CDR3 reads CASSPNRGLRGDNVLTF. The CDR3 DNA reads TGTGCCAGCAGTCCAAACAGGGGGCTGCGGGGGGACAACGTACTGACTTTC.

In the case of this clone: A much more abundant neighbour one base away suggests this may be a read error. The rearrangement links TRBV7-8 to TRBJ2-3; 16 nucleotides align to TRBD2. Germline CDR1 reads SGHVS; CDR2 reads FQNEAQ. J lost 6 bases, V lost 8 bases, and 8 bases had no gene match. The CDR3 is made up of 16 amino acids. The CDR3 sequence: CASGYGTSGRADTQYF. CDR3 in DNA: TGTGCCAGCGGCTATGGGACTAGCGGGAGGGCGGATACGCAGTATTTT.

This clone was seen only once. This clone may be a read error of a much larger clone one base away. The J gene is TRBJ1-2, the V gene TRBV9; D is undetermined. This CDR3 is 16 amino acids long. CDR1 SGDLS and CDR2 YYNGEE come from the germline V gene. The V and J ends lost 0 bases and 9 bases respectively, with 21 bases between them. CDR3 nucleotide sequence: TGTGCCAGCAGCGTAGTGCCATCCGTGCTCGAGGGTAGCTACACCTTC. It translates to CASSVVPSVLEGSYTF. The full variable domain, its missing parts supplied by reference TRBV9 and TRBJ1-2, is DSGVTQTPKHLITATGQRVTLRCSPRSGDLSVYWYQQSLDQGLQFLIQYYNGEERAKGNILERFSAQQFPDLHSELNLSSLELGDSALYFCASSVVPSVLEGSYTFGSGTRLTVV.

This clone was observed many times. The rearrangement joins TRBV6-1 to TRBJ1-1; a weak D match, TRBD1 (5 bases). The V and J ends lost 6 bases and 4 bases respectively, with 12 bases between them. CDR1 is MNHNS, CDR2 SASEGT, per germline. This CDR3 has 13 residues. This CDR3 is CASRPTEGTEAFF. As DNA, the CDR3 is TGTGCCAGCAGGCCGACAGAAGGCACTGAAGCTTTCTTT.

Ten or more counts support this clone. The chain couples TRBV19 to TRBJ2-2, with D hard to call. The length of the CDR3 is 12 residues. Per germline, CDR1 LNHDA and CDR2 SQIVND (reference sequence). Trimming pared 3 bases from V and 5 bases from J, leaving 4 bases between. CDR3 nucleotide sequence: TGTGCCAGTAGTATTGGAACCGGGGAGCTGTTTTTT. As protein: CASSIGTGELFF.

This clone was counted between two and nine times. A read error is possible here, since a much larger clone lies one base away. This chain uses TRBV6-2 or TRBV6-3 with TRBJ2-5, with 9 bases that match TRBD2. The CDR3 extends over 12 amino acids. Germline V gene lookup returns CDR1 MNHEY and CDR2 SVGEGT. The CDR3 protein is CSSRAGGKTQYF. In nucleotides, the CDR3 is TGTTCCAGCCGCGCGGGAGGGAAGACCCAGTACTTC.

This clone showed up many times. The chain joins TRBV6-1 to TRBJ2-1; the D gene is possibly TRBD2 (6 bases). The CDR3 sequence is 14 residues long. V lost 9 bases, J lost 5 bases, and 17 bases lay in between. Germline V gene lookup returns CDR1 MNHNS and CDR2 SASEGT. CDR3 sequence: CARIPGLGDNEQFF. The CDR3 nucleotides are TGTGCCAGGATACCGGGACTGGGAGACAATGAGCAGTTCTTC.

This clone was found many times. For the CDR3, the DNA is TGTGCCAGCAGCCGACTAGCGAGCGCCTCCTACAATGAGCAGTTCTTC. It translates to CASSRLASASYNEQFF. This chain joins TRBV11-3 and TRBJ2-1; 8 bases agree with TRBD2. Germline trimming cut 5 bases from V and 0 bases from J; bases unmatched to any gene: 6. Germline-derived CDR1 and CDR2 are SGHNT and YENEEA. The CDR3 is 16 amino acids.

Many counts were recorded for this clone. The chain carries TRBV12-3 or TRBV12-4 and TRBJ1-6; D uncertain. V lost 1 base and J lost 0, with 13 bases in between. The CDR3 contains 18 residues. CDR3 region: CASSLGPAGDSYNSPLHF. The CDR3 nucleotides read TGTGCCAGCAGTTTAGGACCGGCAGGTGACTCCTATAATTCACCCCTCCACTTT.